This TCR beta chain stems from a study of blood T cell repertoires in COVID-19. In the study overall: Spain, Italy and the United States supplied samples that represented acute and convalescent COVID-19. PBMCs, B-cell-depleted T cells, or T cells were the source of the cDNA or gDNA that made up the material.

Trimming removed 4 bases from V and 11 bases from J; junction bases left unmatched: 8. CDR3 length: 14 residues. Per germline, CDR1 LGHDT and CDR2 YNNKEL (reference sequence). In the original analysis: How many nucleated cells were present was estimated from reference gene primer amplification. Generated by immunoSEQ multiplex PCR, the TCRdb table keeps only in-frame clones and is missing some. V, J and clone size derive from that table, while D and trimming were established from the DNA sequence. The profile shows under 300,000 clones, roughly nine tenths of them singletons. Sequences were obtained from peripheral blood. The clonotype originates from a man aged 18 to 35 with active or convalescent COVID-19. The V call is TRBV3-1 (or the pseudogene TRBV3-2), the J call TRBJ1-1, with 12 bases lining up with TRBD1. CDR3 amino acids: CASSPRDRGRGAFF. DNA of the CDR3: TGTGCCAGCAGCCCCCGGGACAGGGGGCGCGGGGCTTTCTTT.